These T cell receptor beta chains were read from a single sample in a study of T cell changes during pregnancy in multiple sclerosis. Measured with immunoSEQ multiplex PCR; TCRdb has only the in-frame clones, and not every one. The data show around 100,000 clones, approximately 90% seen once. Sample: peripheral blood, taken after pregnancy. These receptor sequences come from a female donor with multiple sclerosis, enrolled in a pregnancy study. Each CDR3 is given with its conserved first and last residue. A D gene is named only where the DNA matches it firmly. Clone size is given for some rows only: seen once, a few or many times, or a class if the clone is expanded.

>TRBV12-5|-|TRBJ2-3|-
CASGLKLLTGRTDTQYF
TGTGCTAGTGGTTTGAAACTACTGACAGGGAGGACAGATACGCAGTATTTT
>TRBV29-1|-|TRBJ2-3|-
CSVVFRGETDTQYF
TGCAGCGTTGTGTTTCGCGGGGAAACAGATACGCAGTATTTT
>TRBV15|TRBD2|TRBJ2-5|-
CATSRRFSGVSKETQYF
TGTGCCACCAGCAGGAGGTTTAGCGGGGTGTCAAAAGAGACCCAGTACTTC
>TRBV27|TRBD2|TRBJ2-7|-
CASRGLAGGNLLSYEQYF
TGTGCCAGCAGGGGGCTAGCGGGGGGGAACCTCCTCTCCTACGAGCAGTACTTC
>TRBV27|TRBD2|TRBJ2-5|once
CASSLTASGGAEETQYF
TGTGCCAGCAGTTTAACAGCTAGCGGGGGGGCTGAGGAGACCCAGTACTTC
>TRBV7-8|-|TRBJ1-5|-
CASSLDGTVHQPQHF
TGTGCCAGCAGCTTAGACGGGACTGTACATCAGCCCCAGCATTTT
>TRBV6-6|TRBD1|TRBJ1-5|-
CASSHGTGVSNQPQHF
TGTGCCAGCAGCCACGGGACAGGGGTGTCAAATCAGCCCCAGCATTTT
>TRBV12-5|-|TRBJ2-2|-
CASGLDRHSTGELFF
TGTGCTAGTGGTTTGGACAGACACTCCACCGGGGAGCTGTTTTTT
>TRBV6-5|-|TRBJ1-2|-
CASSPGAGRGTF
TGTGCCAGCAGCCCCGGGGCGGGAAGGGGCACCTTC
>TRBV5-1|TRBD1|TRBJ1-2|few
CASSLAGTGEVRGYTF
TGCGCCAGCAGCTTGGCCGGGACAGGGGAGGTACGGGGCTACACCTTC
>TRBV18|-|TRBJ1-6|-
CASSPPDSPLHF
TGTGCCAGCTCACCCCCCGATTCACCCCTCCACTTT
>TRBV27|TRBD2|TRBJ2-1|-
CASGDSGAYNEQFF
TGTGCCAGCGGAGATAGCGGGGCCTACAATGAGCAGTTCTTC
>TRBV27|TRBD1|TRBJ1-2|-
CASSPDRTGYTF
TGTGCCAGCAGTCCGGACAGGACCGGCTACACCTTC
>TRBV4-1|-|TRBJ1-4|-
CASSQDQGSNEKLFF
TGCGCCAGCAGCCAAGATCAGGGCAGTAATGAAAAACTGTTTTTT
>TRBV2|TRBD1|TRBJ1-5|-
CASSSDRGTSSNQPQHF
TGTGCCAGCAGTTCGGACAGGGGGACCTCTAGCAATCAGCCCCAGCATTTT
>TRBV29-1|TRBD2|TRBJ2-5|-
CSVVSAGVETQYF
TGCAGCGTTGTGTCAGCGGGGGTAGAGACCCAGTACTTC
>TRBV19|-|TRBJ1-4|once
CASSGEKLFF
TGTGCCAGTAGCGGTGAAAAACTGTTTTTT
>TRBV18|TRBD2|TRBJ2-5|-
CASSPISTGTSGDRQYF
TGTGCCAGCTCACCAATATCTACCGGGACTAGCGGGGATCGGCAGTACTTC
>TRBV4-1|TRBD1|TRBJ1-2|few
CASSQVEDRGPGYTF
TGCGCCAGCAGCCAAGTGGAGGACAGGGGGCCGGGCTACACCTTC
>TRBV9|TRBD1|TRBJ1-6|-
CASSLRTGGNSPLHF
TGTGCCAGCAGCTTAAGGACAGGGGGAAATTCACCCCTCCACTTT
>TRBV11-2|-|TRBJ1-2|-
CASSSGIFAGGYTF
TGTGCCAGCAGCAGTGGGATATTTGCGGGAGGCTACACCTTC
>TRBV19|-|TRBJ1-5|-
CASSGGGNQPQHF
TGTGCCAGTAGTGGCGGGGGCAATCAGCCCCAGCATTTT
>TRBV19|-|TRBJ2-5|-
CASSQGATRIETQYF
TGTGCCAGTAGTCAAGGGGCGACACGCATCGAGACCCAGTACTTC